This TCR beta chain was retrieved from a study of shared clonotypes between healthy human individuals. The germline V gene encodes CDR1 MNHEY and CDR2 SMNVEV (reference sequence). CDR3 size: 13 residues. Between the trimmed V and J ends, which lost 1 base and 0 bases, there was a span of 4 bases. Measured with immunoSEQ multiplex PCR; TCRdb has only the in-frame clones, and not every one. Here the sample spans under 850,000 clones, approximately 92% being singletons. Naive CD8 isolation took CD45RO-negative cells positively selected for CCR7 and excluded terminally differentiated effector memory CD45RA+ cells.

The chain links TRBV27 to TRBJ2-7; unclear D gene. Material: naive CD8+ T cells sorted from blood. This clonotype originated in a man aged 25-45 years in good health. The DNA for the CDR3 is TGTGCCAGCAGTTTATTCCACTCCTACGAGCAGTACTTC. This sequence encodes CASSLFHSYEQYF.